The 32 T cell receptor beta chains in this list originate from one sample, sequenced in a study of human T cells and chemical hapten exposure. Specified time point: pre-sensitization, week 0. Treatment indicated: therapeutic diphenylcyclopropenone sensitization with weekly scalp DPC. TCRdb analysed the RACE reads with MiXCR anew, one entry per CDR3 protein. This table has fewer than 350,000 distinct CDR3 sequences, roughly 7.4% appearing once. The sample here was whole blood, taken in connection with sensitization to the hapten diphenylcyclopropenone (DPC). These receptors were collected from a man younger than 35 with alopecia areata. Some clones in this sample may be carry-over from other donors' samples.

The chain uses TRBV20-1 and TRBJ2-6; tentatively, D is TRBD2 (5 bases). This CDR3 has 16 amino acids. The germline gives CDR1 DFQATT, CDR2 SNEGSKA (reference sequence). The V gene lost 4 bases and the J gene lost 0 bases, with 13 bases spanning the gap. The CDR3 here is CSAIWTGGSGANVLTF. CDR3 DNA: TGCAGTGCTATCTGGACTGGAGGCTCTGGGGCCAACGTCCTGACTTTC.

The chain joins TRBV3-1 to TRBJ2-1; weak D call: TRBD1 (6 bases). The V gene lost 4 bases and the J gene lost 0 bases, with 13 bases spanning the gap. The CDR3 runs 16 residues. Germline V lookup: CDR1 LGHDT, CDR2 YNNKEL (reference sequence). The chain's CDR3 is CASSRQQGSSYNEQFF. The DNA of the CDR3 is TGTGCCAGCAGCCGACAGCAGGGGAGCTCCTACAATGAGCAGTTCTTC.

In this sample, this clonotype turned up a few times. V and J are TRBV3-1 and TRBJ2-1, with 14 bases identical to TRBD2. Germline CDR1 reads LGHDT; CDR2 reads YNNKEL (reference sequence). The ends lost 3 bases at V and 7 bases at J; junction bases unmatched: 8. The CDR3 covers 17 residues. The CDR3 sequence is CASSHTTSGGARNEQFF. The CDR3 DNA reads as TGTGCCAGCAGCCATACGACTAGCGGGGGGGCCAGGAATGAGCAGTTCTTC.

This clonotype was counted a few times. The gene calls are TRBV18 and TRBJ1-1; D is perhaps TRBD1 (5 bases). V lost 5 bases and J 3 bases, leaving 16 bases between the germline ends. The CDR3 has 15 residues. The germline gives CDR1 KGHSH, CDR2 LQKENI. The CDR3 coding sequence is TGTGCCAGCTCAACCCTTGGTCTGGGGGACACTGAAGCTTTCTTT. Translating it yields CASSTLGLGDTEAFF.

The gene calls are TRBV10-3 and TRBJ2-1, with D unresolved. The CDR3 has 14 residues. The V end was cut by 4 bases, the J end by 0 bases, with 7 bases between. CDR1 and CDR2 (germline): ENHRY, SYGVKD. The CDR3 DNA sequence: TGTGCCATCAGTGTTAAAAGCTCCTACAATGAGCAGTTCTTC. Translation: CAISVKSSYNEQFF.

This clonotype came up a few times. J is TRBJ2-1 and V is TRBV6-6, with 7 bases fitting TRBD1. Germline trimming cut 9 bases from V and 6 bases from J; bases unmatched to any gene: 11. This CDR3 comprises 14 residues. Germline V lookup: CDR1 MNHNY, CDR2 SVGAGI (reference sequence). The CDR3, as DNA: TGTGCCAGTAGCTCGACAGGGCGGGTCAATGAGCAGTTCTTC. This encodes CASSSTGRVNEQFF.

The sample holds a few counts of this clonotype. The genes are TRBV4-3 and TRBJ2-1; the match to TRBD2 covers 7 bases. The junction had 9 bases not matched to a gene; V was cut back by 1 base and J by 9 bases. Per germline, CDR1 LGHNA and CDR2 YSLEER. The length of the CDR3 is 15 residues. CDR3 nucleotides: TGCGCCAGCAGCCAAGTGAGCGCTAGCGGATCTGAGCAGTTCTTC. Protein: CASSQVSASGSEQFF.

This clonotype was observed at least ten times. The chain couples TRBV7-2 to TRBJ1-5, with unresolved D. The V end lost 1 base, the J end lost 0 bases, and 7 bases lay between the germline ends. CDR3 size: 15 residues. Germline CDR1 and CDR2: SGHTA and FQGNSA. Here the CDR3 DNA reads TGTGCCAGCAGCTTAGACGGCTATAGCAATCAGCCCCAGCATTTT. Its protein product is CASSLDGYSNQPQHF.

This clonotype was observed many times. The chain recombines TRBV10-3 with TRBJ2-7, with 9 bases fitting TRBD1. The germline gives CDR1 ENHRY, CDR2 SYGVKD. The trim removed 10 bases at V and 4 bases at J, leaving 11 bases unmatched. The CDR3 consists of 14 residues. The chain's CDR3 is CATQGGTGLYEQYV. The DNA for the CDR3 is TGTGCCACCCAGGGGGGGACAGGGTTATACGAGCAGTACGTC.

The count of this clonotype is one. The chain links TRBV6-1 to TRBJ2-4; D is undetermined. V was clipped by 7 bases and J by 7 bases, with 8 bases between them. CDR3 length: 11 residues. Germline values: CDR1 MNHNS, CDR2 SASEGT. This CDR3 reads CASTAENIQYF. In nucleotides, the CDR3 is TGTGCCAGCACCGCGGAGAACATTCAGTACTTC.

CDR3 DNA sequence: TGCGCCAGCAGCCAAGATTTGAGGGGGACAGTCTCCTACGAGCAGTACTTC. Translating gives CASSQDLRGTVSYEQYF. The chain joins TRBV4-3 to TRBJ2-7; TRBD1 aligns across 7 bases. The CDR3 length is 17 residues. The V segment lost 0 bases and the J segment 0 bases; nucleotides outside the gene matches: 8. CDR1 and CDR2 (germline): LGHNA, YSLEER.

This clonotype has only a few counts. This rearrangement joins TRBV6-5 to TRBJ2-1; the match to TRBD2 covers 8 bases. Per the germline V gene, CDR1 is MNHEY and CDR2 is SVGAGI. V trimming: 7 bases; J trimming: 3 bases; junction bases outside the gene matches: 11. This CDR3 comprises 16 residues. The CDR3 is CASTPRVAGLYNEQFF. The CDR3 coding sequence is TGTGCCAGCACCCCGCGGGTAGCGGGACTCTACAATGAGCAGTTCTTC.

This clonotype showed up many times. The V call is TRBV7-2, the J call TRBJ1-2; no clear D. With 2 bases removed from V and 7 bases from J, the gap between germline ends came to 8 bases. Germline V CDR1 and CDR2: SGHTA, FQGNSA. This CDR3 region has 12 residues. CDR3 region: CASSLSLLGYTF. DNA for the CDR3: TGTGCCAGCAGCTTATCGTTACTTGGCTACACCTTC.

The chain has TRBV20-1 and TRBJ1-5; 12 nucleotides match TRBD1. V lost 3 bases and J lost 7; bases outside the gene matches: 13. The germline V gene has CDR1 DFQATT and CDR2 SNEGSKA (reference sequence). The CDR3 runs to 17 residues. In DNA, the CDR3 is TGCAGTGCTAGTGCTAGCGGGACAGGGGGCGTCGGGCAGCCCCAGCATTTT. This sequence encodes CSASASGTGGVGQPQHF.

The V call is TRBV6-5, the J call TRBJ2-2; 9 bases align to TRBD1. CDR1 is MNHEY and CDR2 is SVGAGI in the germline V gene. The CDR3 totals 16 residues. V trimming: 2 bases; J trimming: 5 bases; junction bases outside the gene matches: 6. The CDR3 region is CASSYGDRVVTGELFF. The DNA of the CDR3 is TGTGCCAGCAGTTACGGGGACAGGGTGGTTACCGGGGAGCTGTTTTTT.

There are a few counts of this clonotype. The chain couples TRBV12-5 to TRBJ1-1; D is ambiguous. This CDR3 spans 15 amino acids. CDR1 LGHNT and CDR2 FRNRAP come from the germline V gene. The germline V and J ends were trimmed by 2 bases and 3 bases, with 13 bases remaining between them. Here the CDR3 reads CASGLSKGTDTEAFF. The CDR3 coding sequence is TGTGCTAGTGGTTTGAGTAAGGGAACCGACACTGAAGCTTTCTTT.

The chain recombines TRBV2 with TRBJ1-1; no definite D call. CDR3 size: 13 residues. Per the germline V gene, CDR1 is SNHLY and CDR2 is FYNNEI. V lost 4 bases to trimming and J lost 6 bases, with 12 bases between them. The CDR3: CASSGVGIAEAFF. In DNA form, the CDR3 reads TGTGCCAGCAGTGGGGTAGGGATCGCTGAAGCTTTCTTT.

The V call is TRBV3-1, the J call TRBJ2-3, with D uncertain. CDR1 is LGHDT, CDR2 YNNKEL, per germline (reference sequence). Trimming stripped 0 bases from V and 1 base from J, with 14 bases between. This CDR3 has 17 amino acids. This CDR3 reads CASSQDTKHRGTDTQYF. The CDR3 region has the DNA TGTGCCAGCAGCCAAGACACTAAGCACCGAGGCACAGATACGCAGTATTTT.

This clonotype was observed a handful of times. In nucleotides, the CDR3 is TGTGCCAGCAGAACCTCGACGGGGAACACTGAAGCTTTCTTT. This codes for CASRTSTGNTEAFF. V usage is TRBV2 and J usage is TRBJ1-1, with D uncertain. This CDR3 spans 14 amino acids. Trimming cost V 6 bases and J 1 base, with 12 bases left between them. Germline V CDR1 and CDR2: SNHLY, FYNNEI.

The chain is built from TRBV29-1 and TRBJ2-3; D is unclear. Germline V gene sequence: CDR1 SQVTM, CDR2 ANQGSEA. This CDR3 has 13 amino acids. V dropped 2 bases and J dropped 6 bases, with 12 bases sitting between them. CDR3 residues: CSVETGLTDTQYF. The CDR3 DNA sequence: TGCAGCGTTGAAACTGGGTTGACGGATACGCAGTATTTT.

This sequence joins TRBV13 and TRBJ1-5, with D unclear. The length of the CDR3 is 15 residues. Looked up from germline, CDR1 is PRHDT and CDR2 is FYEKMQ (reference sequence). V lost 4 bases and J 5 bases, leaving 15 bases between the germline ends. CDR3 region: CASSSSGSGDQPQHF. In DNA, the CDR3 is TGTGCCAGCAGCTCCTCGGGGTCAGGCGATCAGCCCCAGCATTTT.

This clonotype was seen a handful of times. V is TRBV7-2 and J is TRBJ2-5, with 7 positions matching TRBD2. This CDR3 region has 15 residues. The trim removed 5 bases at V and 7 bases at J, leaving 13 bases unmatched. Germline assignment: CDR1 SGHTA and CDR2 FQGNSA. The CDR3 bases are TGTGCCAGCAGCCCACGAGTAGCGGGTGGCGGGACCCAGTACTTC. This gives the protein CASSPRVAGGGTQYF.

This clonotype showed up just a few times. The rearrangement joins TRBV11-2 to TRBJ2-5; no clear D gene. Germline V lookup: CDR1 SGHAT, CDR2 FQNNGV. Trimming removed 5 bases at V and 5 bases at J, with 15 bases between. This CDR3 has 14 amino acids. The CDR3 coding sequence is TGTGCCAGCAGCACTACAAGAACCGGGGAGACCCAGTACTTC. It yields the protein CASSTTRTGETQYF.

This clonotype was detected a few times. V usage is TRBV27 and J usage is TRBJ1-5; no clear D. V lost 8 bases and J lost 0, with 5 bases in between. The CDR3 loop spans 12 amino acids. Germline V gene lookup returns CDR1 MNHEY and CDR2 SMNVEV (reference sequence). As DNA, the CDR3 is TGTGCCAGCGAAGGTAGCAATCAGCCCCAGCATTTT. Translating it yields CASEGSNQPQHF.

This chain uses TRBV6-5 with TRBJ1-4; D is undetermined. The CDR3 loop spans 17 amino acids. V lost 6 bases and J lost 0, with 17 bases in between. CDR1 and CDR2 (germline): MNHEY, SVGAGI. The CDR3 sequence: CASRATGSLATNEKLFF. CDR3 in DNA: TGTGCCAGCAGAGCAACGGGCAGTCTTGCAACTAATGAAAAACTGTTTTTT.

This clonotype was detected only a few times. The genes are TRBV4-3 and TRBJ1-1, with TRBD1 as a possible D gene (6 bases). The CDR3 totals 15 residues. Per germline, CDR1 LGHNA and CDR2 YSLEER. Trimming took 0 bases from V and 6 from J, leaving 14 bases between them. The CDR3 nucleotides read TGCGCCAGCAGCCAAGATAGAGGGGGAGTCGCTGAAGCTTTCTTT. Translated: CASSQDRGGVAEAFF.

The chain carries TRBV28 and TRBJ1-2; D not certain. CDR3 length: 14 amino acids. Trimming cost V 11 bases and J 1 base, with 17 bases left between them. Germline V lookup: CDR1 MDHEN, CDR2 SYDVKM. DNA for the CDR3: TGTGCCTCCCTCGGAGTCGGGAGTAACTATGGCTACACCTTC. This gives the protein CASLGVGSNYGYTF.

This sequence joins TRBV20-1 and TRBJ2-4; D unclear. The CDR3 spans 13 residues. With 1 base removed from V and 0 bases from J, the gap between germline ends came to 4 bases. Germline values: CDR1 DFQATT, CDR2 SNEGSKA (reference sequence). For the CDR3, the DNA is TGCAGTGCTAGAGGTCGAGCCAAAAACATTCAGTACTTC. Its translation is CSARGRAKNIQYF.

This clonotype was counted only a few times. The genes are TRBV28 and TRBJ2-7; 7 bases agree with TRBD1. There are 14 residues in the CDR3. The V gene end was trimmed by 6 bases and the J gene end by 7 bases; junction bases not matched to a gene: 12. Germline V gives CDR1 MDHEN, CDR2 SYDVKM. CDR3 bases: TGTGCCAGCAGCCCAGGGGGTTACACGGGAGAGCAGTACTTC. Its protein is CASSPGGYTGEQYF.

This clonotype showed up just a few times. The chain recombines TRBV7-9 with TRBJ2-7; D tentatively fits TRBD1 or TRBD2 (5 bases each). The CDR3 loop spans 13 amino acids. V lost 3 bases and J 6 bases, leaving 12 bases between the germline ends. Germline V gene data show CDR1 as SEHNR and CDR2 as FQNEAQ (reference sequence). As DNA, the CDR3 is TGTGCCAGCAGCTTGAGTGGGGGAAGCGAGCAGTACGTC. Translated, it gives CASSLSGGSEQYV.

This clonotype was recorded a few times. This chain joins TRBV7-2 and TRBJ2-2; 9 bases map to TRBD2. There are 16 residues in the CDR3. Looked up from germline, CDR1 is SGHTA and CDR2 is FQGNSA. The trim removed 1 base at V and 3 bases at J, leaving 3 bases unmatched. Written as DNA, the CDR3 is TGTGCCAGCAGCTTAGTAGCGGGGGCCGACACCGGGGAGCTGTTTTTT. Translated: CASSLVAGADTGELFF.

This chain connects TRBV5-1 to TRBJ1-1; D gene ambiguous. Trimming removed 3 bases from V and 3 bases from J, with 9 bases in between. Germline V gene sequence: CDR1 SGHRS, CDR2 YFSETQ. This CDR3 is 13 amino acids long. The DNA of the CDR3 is TGCGCCAGCAGCTCGAACGGGGACACTGAAGCTTTCTTT. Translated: CASSSNGDTEAFF.